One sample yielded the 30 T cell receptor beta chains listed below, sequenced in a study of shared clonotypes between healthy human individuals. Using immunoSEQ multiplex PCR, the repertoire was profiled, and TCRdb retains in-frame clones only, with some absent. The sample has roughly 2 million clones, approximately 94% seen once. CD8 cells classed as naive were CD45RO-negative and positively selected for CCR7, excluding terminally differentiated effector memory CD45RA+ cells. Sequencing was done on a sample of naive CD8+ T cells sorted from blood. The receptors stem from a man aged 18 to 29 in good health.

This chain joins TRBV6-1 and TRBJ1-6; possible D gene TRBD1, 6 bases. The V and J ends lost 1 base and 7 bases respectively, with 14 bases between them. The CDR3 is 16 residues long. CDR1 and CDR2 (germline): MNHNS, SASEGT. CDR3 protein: CASSEGGGWKNSPLHF. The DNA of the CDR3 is TGTGCCAGCAGTGAAGGTGGGGGCTGGAAGAATTCACCCCTCCACTTT.

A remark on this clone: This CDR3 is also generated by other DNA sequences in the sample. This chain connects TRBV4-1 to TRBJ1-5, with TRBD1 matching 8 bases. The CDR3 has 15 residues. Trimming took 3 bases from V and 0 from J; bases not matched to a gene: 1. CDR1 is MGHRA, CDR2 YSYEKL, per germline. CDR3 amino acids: CASSQGQVSNQPQHF. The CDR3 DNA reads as TGCGCCAGCAGCCAGGGACAGGTTAGCAATCAGCCCCAGCATTTT.

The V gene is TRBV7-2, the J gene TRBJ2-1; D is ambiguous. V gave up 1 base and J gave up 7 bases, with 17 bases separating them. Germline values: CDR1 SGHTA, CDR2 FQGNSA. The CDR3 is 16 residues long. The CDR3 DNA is TGTGCCAGCAGCTTAGATGCTCATACCCTATATAATGAGCAGTTCTTC. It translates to CASSLDAHTLYNEQFF.

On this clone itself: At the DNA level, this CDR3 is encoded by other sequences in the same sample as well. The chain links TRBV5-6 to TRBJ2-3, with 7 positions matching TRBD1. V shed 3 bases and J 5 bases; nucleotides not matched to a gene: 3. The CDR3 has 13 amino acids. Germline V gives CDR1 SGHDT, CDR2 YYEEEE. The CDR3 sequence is CASSSSGGDTQYF. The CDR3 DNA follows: TGTGCCAGCAGCTCCTCAGGGGGAGATACGCAGTATTTT. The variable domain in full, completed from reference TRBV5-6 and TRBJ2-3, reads DAGVTQSPTHLIKTRGQQVTLRCSPKSGHDTVSWYQQALGQGPQFIFQYYEEEERQRGNFPDRFSGHQFPNYSSELNVNALLLGDSALYLCASSSSGGDTQYFGPGTRLTVL.

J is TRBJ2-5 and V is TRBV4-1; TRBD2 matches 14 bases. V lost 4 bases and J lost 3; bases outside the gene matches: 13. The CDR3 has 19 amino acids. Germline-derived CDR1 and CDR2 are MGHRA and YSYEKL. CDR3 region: CASSRRLAGGEIGEETQYF. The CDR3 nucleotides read TGCGCCAGCAGCCGGAGACTAGCGGGAGGGGAGATTGGAGAAGAGACCCAGTACTTC.

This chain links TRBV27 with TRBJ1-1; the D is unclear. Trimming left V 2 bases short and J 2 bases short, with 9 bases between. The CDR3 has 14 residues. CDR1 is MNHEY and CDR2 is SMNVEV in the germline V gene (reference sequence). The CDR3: CASSLKGSNTEAFF. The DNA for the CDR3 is TGTGCCAGCAGTTTAAAGGGAAGCAACACTGAAGCTTTCTTT.

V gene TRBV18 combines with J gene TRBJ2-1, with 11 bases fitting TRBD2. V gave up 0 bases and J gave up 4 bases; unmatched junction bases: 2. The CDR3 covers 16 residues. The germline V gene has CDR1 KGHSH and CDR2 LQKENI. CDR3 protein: CASSPPRLAGYNEQFF. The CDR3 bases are TGTGCCAGCTCACCACCTCGACTAGCGGGGTACAATGAGCAGTTCTTC.

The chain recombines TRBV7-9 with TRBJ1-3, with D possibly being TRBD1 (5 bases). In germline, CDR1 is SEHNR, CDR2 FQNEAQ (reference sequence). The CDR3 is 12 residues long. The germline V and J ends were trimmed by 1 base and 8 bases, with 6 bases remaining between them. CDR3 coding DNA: TGTGCCAGCAGCTTAGAAGGGGACACCATATATTTT. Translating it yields CASSLEGDTIYF.

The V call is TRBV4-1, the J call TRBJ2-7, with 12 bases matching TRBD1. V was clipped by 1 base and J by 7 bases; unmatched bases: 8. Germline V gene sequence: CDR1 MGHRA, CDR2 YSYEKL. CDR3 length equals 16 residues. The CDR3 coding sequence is TGCGCCAGCAGCCAAGCGGGACAGGGGGCAGCTAGGGAGCAGTACTTC. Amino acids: CASSQAGQGAAREQYF.

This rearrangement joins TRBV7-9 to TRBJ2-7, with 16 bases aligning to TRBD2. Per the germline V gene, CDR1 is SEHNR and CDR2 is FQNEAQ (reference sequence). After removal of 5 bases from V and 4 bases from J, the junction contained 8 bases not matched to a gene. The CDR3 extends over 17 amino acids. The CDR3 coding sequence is TGTGCCAGCAGCCCAGGGACTAGCGGGAGGGCCCGTTACGAGCAGTACTTC. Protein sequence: CASSPGTSGRARYEQYF.

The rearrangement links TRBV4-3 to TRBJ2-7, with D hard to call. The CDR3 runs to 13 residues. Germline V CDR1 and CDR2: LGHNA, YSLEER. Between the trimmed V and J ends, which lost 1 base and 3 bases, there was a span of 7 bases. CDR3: CASSQGEDYEQYF. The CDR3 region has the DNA TGCGCCAGCAGCCAAGGGGAAGACTACGAGCAGTACTTC.

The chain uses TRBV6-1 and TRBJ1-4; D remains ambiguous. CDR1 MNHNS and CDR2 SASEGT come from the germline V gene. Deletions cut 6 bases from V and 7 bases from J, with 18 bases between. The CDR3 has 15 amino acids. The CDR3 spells CASSFRENLSEKLFF. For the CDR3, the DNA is TGTGCCAGCAGCTTCCGGGAGAACCTTTCTGAAAAACTGTTTTTT.

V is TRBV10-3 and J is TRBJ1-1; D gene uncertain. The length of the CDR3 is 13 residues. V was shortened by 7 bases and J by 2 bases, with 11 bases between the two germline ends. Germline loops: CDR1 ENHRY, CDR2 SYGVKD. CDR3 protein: CAINFGDNTEAFF. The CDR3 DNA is TGTGCCATCAATTTTGGGGATAACACTGAAGCTTTCTTT.

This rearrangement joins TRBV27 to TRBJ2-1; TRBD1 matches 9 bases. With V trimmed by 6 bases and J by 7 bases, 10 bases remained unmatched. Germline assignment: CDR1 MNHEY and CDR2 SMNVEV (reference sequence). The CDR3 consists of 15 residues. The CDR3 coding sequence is TGTGCCAGCAGGGCCGGGACAGGGAATAGAAATGAGCAGTTCTTC. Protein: CASRAGTGNRNEQFF.

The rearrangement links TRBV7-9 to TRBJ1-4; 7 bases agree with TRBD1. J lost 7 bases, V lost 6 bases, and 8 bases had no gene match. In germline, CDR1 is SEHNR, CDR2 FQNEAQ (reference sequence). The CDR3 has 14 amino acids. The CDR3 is CASRMTGPAEKLFF. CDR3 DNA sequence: TGTGCCAGCAGGATGACAGGGCCTGCTGAAAAACTGTTTTTT.

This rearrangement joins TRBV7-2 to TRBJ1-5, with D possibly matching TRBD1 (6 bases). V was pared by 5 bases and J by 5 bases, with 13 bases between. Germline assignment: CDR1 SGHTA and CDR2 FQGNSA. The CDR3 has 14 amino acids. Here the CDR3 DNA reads TGTGCCAGCAGCGTCAGTAGGGGGGATCAGCCCCAGCATTTT. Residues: CASSVSRGDQPQHF.

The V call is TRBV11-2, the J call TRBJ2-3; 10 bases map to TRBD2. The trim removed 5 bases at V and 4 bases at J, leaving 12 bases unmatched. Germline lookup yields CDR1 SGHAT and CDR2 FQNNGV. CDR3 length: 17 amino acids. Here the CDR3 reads CASSTQSGGAGADTQYF. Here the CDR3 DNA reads TGTGCCAGCAGCACACAGAGCGGGGGGGCCGGGGCAGATACGCAGTATTTT.

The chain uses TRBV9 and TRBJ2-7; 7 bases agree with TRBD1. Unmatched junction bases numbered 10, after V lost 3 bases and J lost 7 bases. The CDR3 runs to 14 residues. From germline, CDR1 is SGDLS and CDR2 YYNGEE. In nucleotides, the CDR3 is TGTGCCAGCAGCGCCGACAGGGCCATAGGGGAGCAGTACTTC. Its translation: CASSADRAIGEQYF.

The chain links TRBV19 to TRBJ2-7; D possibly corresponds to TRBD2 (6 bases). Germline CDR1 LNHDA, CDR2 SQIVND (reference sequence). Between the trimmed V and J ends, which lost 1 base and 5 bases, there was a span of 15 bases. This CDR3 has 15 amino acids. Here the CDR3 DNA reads TGTGCCAGTAGTATAGGGCCGGGAGCAAGCGACGAGCAGTACTTC. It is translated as CASSIGPGASDEQYF.

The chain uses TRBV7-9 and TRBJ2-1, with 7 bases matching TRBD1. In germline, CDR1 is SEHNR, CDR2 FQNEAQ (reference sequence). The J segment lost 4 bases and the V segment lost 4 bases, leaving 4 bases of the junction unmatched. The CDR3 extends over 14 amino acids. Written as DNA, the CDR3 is TGTGCCAGCAGCTCCACGACAGGGTACAATGAGCAGTTCTTC. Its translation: CASSSTTGYNEQFF.

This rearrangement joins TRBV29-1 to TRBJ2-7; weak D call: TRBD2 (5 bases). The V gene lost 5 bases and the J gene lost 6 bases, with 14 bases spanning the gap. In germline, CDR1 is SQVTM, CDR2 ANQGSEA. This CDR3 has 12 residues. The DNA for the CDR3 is TGCAGCGTTTGGGCCCCTAGCTCCGAGCAGTACTTC. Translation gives CSVWAPSSEQYF.

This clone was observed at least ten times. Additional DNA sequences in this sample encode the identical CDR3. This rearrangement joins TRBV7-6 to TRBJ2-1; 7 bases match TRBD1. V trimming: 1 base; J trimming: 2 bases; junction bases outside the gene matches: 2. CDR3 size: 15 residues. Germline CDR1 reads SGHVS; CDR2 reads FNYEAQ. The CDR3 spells CASSLDRGPYNEQFF. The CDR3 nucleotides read TGTGCCAGCAGCTTAGACAGGGGACCCTACAATGAGCAGTTCTTC. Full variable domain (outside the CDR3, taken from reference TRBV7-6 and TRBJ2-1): GAGVSQSPRYKVTKRGQDVALRCDPISGHVSLYWYRQALGQGPEFLTYFNYEAQQDKSGLPNDRFSAERPEGSISTLTIQRTEQRDSAMYRCASSLDRGPYNEQFFGPGTRLTVL.

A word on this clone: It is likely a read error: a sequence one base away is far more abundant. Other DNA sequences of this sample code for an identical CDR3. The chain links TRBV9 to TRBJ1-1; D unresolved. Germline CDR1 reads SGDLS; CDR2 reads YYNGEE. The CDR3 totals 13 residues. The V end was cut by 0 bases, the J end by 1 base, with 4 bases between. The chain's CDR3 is CASSVGENTEAFF. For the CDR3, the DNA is TGTGCCAGCAGCGTAGGAGAGAACACTGAAGCTTTCTTT.

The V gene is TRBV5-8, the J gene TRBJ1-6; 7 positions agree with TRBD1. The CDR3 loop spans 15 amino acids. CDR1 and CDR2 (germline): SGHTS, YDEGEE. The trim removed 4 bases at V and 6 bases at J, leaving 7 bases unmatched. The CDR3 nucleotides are TGTGCCAGCAGCGTCGCAGGGGGTTCTAATTCACCCCTCCACTTT. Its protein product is CASSVAGGSNSPLHF.

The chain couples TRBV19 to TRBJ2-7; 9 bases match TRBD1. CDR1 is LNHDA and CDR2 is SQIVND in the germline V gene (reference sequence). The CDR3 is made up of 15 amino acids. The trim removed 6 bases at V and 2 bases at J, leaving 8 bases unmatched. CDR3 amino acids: CASRRPRDRAYEQYF. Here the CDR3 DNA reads TGTGCCAGTAGACGACCTAGGGACAGGGCCTACGAGCAGTACTTC. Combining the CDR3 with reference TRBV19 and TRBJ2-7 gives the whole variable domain DGGITQSPKYLFRKEGQNVTLSCEQNLNHDAMYWYRQDPGQGLRLIYYSQIVNDFQKGDIAEGYSVSREKKESFPLTVTSAQKNPTAFYLCASRRPRDRAYEQYFGPGTRLTVT.

CDR3 bases: TGCGCCAGCAGTGTTTCACCCCTCCACTTT. Translation gives CASSVSPLHF. The V gene is TRBV10-2, the J gene TRBJ1-6; D is ambiguous. Germline CDR1 is WSHSY and CDR2 is SAAADI. V was pared by 4 bases and J by 9 bases, with 1 base between. There are 10 residues in the CDR3.

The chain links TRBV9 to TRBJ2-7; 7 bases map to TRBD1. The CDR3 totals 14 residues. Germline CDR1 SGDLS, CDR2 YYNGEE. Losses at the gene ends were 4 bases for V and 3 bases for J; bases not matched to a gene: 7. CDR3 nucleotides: TGTGCCAGCAGCATCGCCGGGACAGACTACGAGCAGTACTTC. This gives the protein CASSIAGTDYEQYF.

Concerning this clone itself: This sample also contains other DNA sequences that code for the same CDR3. The CDR3 region is CASSIWGYEQYF. The CDR3 bases are TGTGCCAGTAGTATATGGGGGTACGAGCAGTACTTC. This sequence joins TRBV19 and TRBJ2-7, with D perhaps TRBD1 or TRBD2 (5 bases each). This CDR3 is 12 amino acids long. Trimming removed 2 bases at V and 4 bases at J, with 6 bases between. The V gene's germline CDR1 is LNHDA and CDR2 SQIVND (reference sequence). Full variable domain (missing parts from reference TRBV19 and TRBJ2-7): DGGITQSPKYLFRKEGQNVTLSCEQNLNHDAMYWYRQDPGQGLRLIYYSQIVNDFQKGDIAEGYSVSREKKESFPLTVTSAQKNPTAFYLCASSIWGYEQYFGPGTRLTVT.

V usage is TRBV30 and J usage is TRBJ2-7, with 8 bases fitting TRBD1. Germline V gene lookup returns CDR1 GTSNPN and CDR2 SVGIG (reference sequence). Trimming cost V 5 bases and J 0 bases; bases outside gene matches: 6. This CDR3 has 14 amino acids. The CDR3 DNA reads TGTGCCTGGGTCCTCAGGGGGCACTCCTACGAGCAGTACTTC. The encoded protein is CAWVLRGHSYEQYF.

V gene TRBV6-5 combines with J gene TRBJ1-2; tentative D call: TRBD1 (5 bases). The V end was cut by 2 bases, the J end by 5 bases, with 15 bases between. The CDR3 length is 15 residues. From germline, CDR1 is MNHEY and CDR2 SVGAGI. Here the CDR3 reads CASSYERGPIYGYTF. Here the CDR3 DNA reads TGTGCCAGCAGTTACGAAAGGGGACCAATATATGGCTACACCTTC.